This entry concerns a single T cell receptor (beta chain). Its specificity is unknown. The record originates from a study of memory B cells and T cells in multiple sclerosis. Notes on the study in general: Compartments had unequal clone-set sizes, affecting shared clonotype counts.

Separate sequencing covered autoproliferating (CFSE-dim) and non-proliferating (CFSE-high) T cells from stimulus-free culture. Pooled replicate wells came from around 5x10^7 CFSE-labeled PBMCs cultured approximately seven days without stimulus. The PBMCs received roughly 0.5 uM CFSE and serum-free culture with no added stimuli. Measured with immunoSEQ multiplex PCR; TCRdb has only the in-frame clones, and not every one. This sample has approximately 47,000 clones, with over 75% found just once. The receptor was isolated from a human donor with multiple sclerosis. Material for sequencing was PBMCs from blood kept in culture.

Written as DNA, the CDR3 is TGTGCCTGGGCGATTCACGAGCAGTACTTC. Translating it yields CAWAIHEQYF. This chain uses TRBV30 with TRBJ2-7; D ambiguous. This CDR3 contains 10 residues. V was pared by 5 bases and J by 5 bases, with 7 bases between. Germline CDR1 and CDR2: GTSNPN and SVGIG (reference sequence).